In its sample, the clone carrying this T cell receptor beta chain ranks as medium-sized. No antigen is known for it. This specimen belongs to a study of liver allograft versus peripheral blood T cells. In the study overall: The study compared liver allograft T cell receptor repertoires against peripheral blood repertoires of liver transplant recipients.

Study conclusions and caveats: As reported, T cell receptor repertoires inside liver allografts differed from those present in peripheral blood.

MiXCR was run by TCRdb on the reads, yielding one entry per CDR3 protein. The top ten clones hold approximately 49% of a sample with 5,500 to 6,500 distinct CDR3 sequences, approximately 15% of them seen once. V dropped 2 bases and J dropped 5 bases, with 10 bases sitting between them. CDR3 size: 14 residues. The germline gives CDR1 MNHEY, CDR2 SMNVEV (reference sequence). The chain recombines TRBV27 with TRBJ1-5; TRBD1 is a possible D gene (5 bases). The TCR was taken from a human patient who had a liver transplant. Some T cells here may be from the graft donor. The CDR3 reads CASSLRDRYQPQHF. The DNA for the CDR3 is TGTGCCAGCAGTTTACGGGACCGATATCAGCCCCAGCATTTT.